This entry is about one T cell receptor (beta chain). The trim removed 6 bases at V and 1 base at J, leaving 9 bases unmatched. CDR3 length: 16 residues. Germline assignment: CDR1 SGDLS and CDR2 YYNGEE. Investigators sourced about 2 micrograms of genomic DNA from cryopreserved PBMCs for TCR beta libraries. The sample is drawn from a study of cytotoxic CD8 clonotypes in ibrutinib-treated CLL. Sequenced by immunoSEQ multiplex PCR; TCRdb stores in-frame clones only, minus some. Here the sample spans about 140,000 clones, around 80% being singletons. This chain uses TRBV9 with TRBJ2-2; 7 nucleotides match TRBD1. The sample was PBMCs, taken after 36 months of ibrutinib treatment. The receptor was isolated from a human donor with chronic lymphocytic leukemia. The CDR3 protein is CASTSEGQLNTGELFF. Written as DNA, the CDR3 is TGTGCCAGCACCTCCGAGGGACAGTTGAACACCGGGGAGCTGTTTTTT.